Detailed here is one TCR beta chain. The sample originates from a study of T cell responses to AZD1222 COVID-19 vaccine. This CDR3 contains 15 residues. Trimming at V came to 2 bases and at J to 7 bases, leaving 6 bases not matched to a gene. Germline V gene data show CDR1 as MGHRA and CDR2 as YSYEKL. Profiled with immunoSEQ multiplex PCR; TCRdb holds only in-frame clones, not every one. Seen here are about 140,000 clones, 88% observed once, and the top ten hold 5.4%. This chain links TRBV4-1 with TRBJ2-2; 8 nucleotides align to TRBD1. This sequence originates from an adult who received the MenACWY meningococcal vaccine as a control. The sample here was peripheral blood, taken 28 days after the second dose of the MenACWY control vaccine. The chain's CDR3 is CASSQPWTGHGELFF. The CDR3 DNA follows: TGCGCCAGCAGCCAACCATGGACAGGGCACGGGGAGCTGTTTTTT.